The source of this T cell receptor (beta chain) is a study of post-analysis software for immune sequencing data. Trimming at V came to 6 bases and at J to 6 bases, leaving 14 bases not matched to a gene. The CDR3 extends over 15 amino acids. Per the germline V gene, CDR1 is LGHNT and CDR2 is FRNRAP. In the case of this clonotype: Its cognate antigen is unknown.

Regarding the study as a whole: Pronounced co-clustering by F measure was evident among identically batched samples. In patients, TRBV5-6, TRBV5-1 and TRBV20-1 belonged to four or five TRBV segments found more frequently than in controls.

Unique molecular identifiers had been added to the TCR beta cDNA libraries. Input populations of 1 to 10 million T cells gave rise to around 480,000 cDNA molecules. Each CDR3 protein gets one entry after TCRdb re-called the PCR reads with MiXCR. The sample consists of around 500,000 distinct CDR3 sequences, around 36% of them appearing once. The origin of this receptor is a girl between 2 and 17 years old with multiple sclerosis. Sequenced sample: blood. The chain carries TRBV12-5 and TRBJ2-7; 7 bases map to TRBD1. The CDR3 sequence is CASGKAGTATCEQYF. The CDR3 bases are TGTGCTAGTGGCAAAGCCGGGACAGCAACCTGCGAGCAGTACTTC.